This T cell receptor (beta chain) appears in the sequencing data of a study of beta chain features in type 1 diabetes. Study-level information: All samples together contributed some 100,000,000 sorted cells for examination.

cDNA synthesis used the whole RNA isolate, giving expressed TCRB sequences. The table came from immunoSEQ multiplex PCR; TCRdb's copy has only in-frame clones and leaves some out. The profile shows 350,000 to 450,000 clones, about 15% of them singletons. Germline CDR1 reads SGHVS; CDR2 reads FNYEAQ. CDR3 length equals 15 residues. J was trimmed by 7 bases and V by 5 bases; bases with no gene match: 7. Points on this clone: The antigen is not known.

Study conclusions and caveats: Any HLA effect on TCRB rearrangement was left unresolved by small sub-analyses.

Naive, central memory, regulatory and stem cell-like memory cells within the CD4+ compartment were sorted using CD45RO/CCR7/CD25/CD127/CD95/CD27. What was sequenced was naive CD4+ T cells from blood. The V and J genes are TRBV7-6 and TRBJ2-1; 11 bases line up with TRBD2. This receptor was obtained from a woman between 18 and 29 years old in good health. This CDR3 is CASSRGLAERNEQFF. CDR3 nucleotide sequence: TGTGCCAGCAGCCGGGGACTAGCGGAACGAAATGAGCAGTTCTTC.